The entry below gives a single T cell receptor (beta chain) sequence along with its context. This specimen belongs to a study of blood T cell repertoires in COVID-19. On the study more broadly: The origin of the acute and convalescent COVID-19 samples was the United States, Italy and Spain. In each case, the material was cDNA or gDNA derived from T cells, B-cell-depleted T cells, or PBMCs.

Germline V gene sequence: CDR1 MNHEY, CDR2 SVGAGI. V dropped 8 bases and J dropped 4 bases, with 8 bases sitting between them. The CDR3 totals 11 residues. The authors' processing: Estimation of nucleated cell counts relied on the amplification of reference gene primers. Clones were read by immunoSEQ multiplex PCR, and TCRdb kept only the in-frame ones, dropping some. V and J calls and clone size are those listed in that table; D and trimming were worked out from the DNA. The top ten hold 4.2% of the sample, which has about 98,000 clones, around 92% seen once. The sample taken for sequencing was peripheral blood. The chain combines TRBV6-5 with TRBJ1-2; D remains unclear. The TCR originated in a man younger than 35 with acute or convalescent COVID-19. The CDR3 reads CASQVLYGYTF. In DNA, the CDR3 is TGTGCCAGCCAGGTCCTCTATGGCTACACCTTC.